This T cell receptor (beta chain) emerged from a study of response to subunit inactivated influenza vaccine. Overall study findings and caveats: With each seasonal influenza vaccination, the authors suggested, few new T cells are recruited.

Germline-derived CDR1 and CDR2 are SGHKS and YYEKEE (reference sequence). CDR3 length equals 15 residues. Trimming took 4 bases from V and 7 from J, leaving 17 bases between them. Each CDR3 protein is one row after TCRdb ran MiXCR on the RT-PCR reads. The profile shows about 520,000 distinct CDR3 sequences, about 7.2% of them singletons. Note on this clonotype: Its cognate antigen is unknown.

This receptor was obtained from a man aged 50-75 years who received an inactivated influenza vaccine. V usage is TRBV5-5 and J usage is TRBJ2-2, with D hard to call. The specimen was PBMCs from blood, collected less than 30 months after vaccination. The CDR3 is CASSRLVLVGGELFF. The CDR3 DNA reads as TGTGCCAGCAGCCGGCTAGTTCTGGTGGGCGGGGAGCTGTTTTTT.